This entry lists 26 T cell receptor beta chains sequenced from one sample in a study of blood T cell repertoires in COVID-19. Clones were sequenced by immunoSEQ multiplex PCR, and TCRdb holds only the in-frame ones, with some missing. Altogether tens of thousands of clones are present, roughly 73% being singletons, with the ten largest covering around 21%. Sample: peripheral blood. These receptors all stem from a human donor in a cohort sampled during active or convalescent COVID-19.

This chain joins TRBV15 and TRBJ1-1, with 12 bases lining up with TRBD1. CDR1 is LNHNV and CDR2 is YYDKDF in the germline V gene (reference sequence). V was clipped by 5 bases and J by 5 bases; unmatched bases: 6. The CDR3 sequence is 15 residues long. The DNA for the CDR3 is TGTGCCACCAGCGCCGGGACAGGGGGCAGGACTGAAGCTTTCTTT. This codes for CATSAGTGGRTEAFF.

This chain uses TRBV7-9 with TRBJ2-7, with 7 positions matching TRBD1. Germline V gene sequence: CDR1 SEHNR, CDR2 FQNEAQ (reference sequence). With 5 bases clipped from V and 2 bases from J, the junction kept 21 bases outside the gene matches. This CDR3 region has 19 residues. CDR3 nucleotides: TGTGCCAGCAGCATACCAGGGGGACCTCCATTCTGGGCCCCCTACGAGCAGTACTTC. Translating it yields CASSIPGGPPFWAPYEQYF.

This chain joins TRBV4-1 and TRBJ1-5, with D possibly matching TRBD1 (5 bases). Germline CDR1 and CDR2: MGHRA and YSYEKL. This CDR3 spans 16 amino acids. V was trimmed by 6 bases and J by 3 bases, leaving 18 bases between them. CDR3 nucleotides: TGCGCCAGCAGTCCAGGCGGGGCCCTGCTCAATCAGCCCCAGCATTTT. It codes for CASSPGGALLNQPQHF.

The chain recombines TRBV6-1 with TRBJ2-6; D is unresolved. CDR1 and CDR2 (germline): MNHNS, SASEGT. The CDR3 is 15 residues long. Between the trimmed V and J ends, which lost 3 bases and 0 bases, there was a span of 6 bases. The CDR3 loop is CASSDASSGANVLTF. CDR3 in DNA: TGTGCCAGCAGTGATGCGAGCTCTGGGGCCAACGTCCTGACTTTC.

The chain joins TRBV6-1 to TRBJ2-4; tentative D call: TRBD2 (5 bases). The V gene lost 2 bases and the J gene lost 15 bases, with 17 bases spanning the gap. This CDR3 is 13 amino acids long. Germline V gene lookup returns CDR1 MNHNS and CDR2 SASEGT. The CDR3 nucleotides are TGTGCCAGCAGTGAACCTTTCACGCACAGCGGGTACTTC. It is translated as CASSEPFTHSGYF.

The CDR3 region is CASSFSGNYGYTF. The CDR3 DNA sequence: TGTGCCAGCAGTTTTTCAGGGAACTATGGCTACACCTTC. The genes are TRBV6-6 and TRBJ1-2, with a possible D match to TRBD1 (5 bases). Germline loops: CDR1 MNHNY, CDR2 SVGAGI (reference sequence). The CDR3 covers 13 residues. V gave up 4 bases and J gave up 2 bases, with 8 bases separating them.

This clone turned up a few times. The chain is built from TRBV5-1 and TRBJ1-6; no reliable D call. This CDR3 is built from 14 residues. Per germline, CDR1 SGHRS and CDR2 YFSETQ. Trimming cost V 7 bases and J 2 bases, with 10 bases left between them. The CDR3 coding sequence is TGCGCCAGCCGAGGAGAACCCTATAATTCACCCCTCCACTTT. This encodes CASRGEPYNSPLHF.

The chain uses TRBV27 and TRBJ2-2; D perhaps matches TRBD1 (5 bases). V was cut by 3 bases and J by 7 bases, with 15 bases left in between. This CDR3 region has 15 residues. The V gene's germline CDR1 is MNHEY and CDR2 SMNVEV (reference sequence). The CDR3 bases are TGTGCCAGCAGTTTGGGGCCTTGGCACGTCGGGGAGCTGTTTTTT. It yields the protein CASSLGPWHVGELFF.

The chain has TRBV19 and TRBJ1-4; D remains ambiguous. This CDR3 contains 15 residues. The V end was cut by 3 bases, the J end by 3 bases, with 11 bases between. Germline CDR1 LNHDA, CDR2 SQIVND (reference sequence). The CDR3 protein is CASSISVASNEKLFF. In DNA, the CDR3 is TGTGCCAGTAGTATCAGCGTCGCTTCTAATGAAAAACTGTTTTTT.

The chain uses TRBV5-6 and TRBJ1-5; tentative D call: TRBD1 (6 bases). Germline V gene sequence: CDR1 SGHDT, CDR2 YYEEEE. Deletions cut 4 bases from V and 9 bases from J, with 20 bases between. The CDR3 is 15 amino acids. The CDR3 coding sequence is TGTGCCAGCAGCCCCTGGGGGCAGGGTAAGAGGCCCCAGCATTTT. It encodes CASSPWGQGKRPQHF.

This chain joins TRBV3-1 (or the pseudogene TRBV3-2) and TRBJ1-6, with D maybe TRBD1 (6 bases). The germline V gene encodes CDR1 LGHDT and CDR2 YNNKEL (reference sequence). This CDR3 spans 14 amino acids. V was pared by 4 bases and J by 9 bases, with 13 bases between. The CDR3 DNA reads TGTGCCAGCAGCCGAGACAGGTTCGTTTCACCCCTCCACTTT. It yields the protein CASSRDRFVSPLHF.

The rearrangement joins TRBV19 to TRBJ2-1, with 7 bases lining up with TRBD1. Germline V gene sequence: CDR1 LNHDA, CDR2 SQIVND (reference sequence). This CDR3 comprises 12 residues. V shed 11 bases, J shed 7 bases, and the junction held 8 bases outside the gene matches. As DNA, the CDR3 is TGTGCCGTGACAGGGTGGGGTAATGAGCAGTTCTTC. Residues: CAVTGWGNEQFF.

This chain links TRBV4-2 with TRBJ2-7; 10 bases map to TRBD2. The CDR3 is made up of 15 amino acids. Looked up from germline, CDR1 is LGHNA and CDR2 is YNFKEQ. V lost 1 base and J lost 2; bases outside the gene matches: 2. The CDR3: CASSQVLAGPYEQYF. The CDR3 DNA reads TGTGCCAGCAGCCAAGTACTAGCGGGACCCTACGAGCAGTACTTC.

The chain combines TRBV18 with TRBJ2-5, with D tentatively TRBD2 (6 bases). V lost 3 bases and J lost 2, with 13 bases in between. There are 15 residues in the CDR3. The germline gives CDR1 KGHSH, CDR2 LQKENI. CDR3 in DNA: TGTGCCAGCTCACCGGGGAAGCGGGCACAAGAGACCCAGTACTTC. Its protein is CASSPGKRAQETQYF.

The chain links TRBV4-1 to TRBJ1-3, with a weak D call TRBD1 (6 bases). This CDR3 spans 17 amino acids. CDR1 MGHRA and CDR2 YSYEKL come from the germline V gene. The V gene lost 1 base and the J gene lost 6 bases, with 19 bases spanning the gap. CDR3: CASSQATHDRTINTIYF. The CDR3 DNA follows: TGCGCCAGCAGCCAAGCCACCCATGACAGGACCATAAACACCATATATTTT.

J is TRBJ2-7 and V is TRBV6-2 or TRBV6-3; 7 nucleotides match TRBD2. This CDR3 spans 15 amino acids. The germline gives CDR1 MNHEY, CDR2 SVGEGT. Losses at the gene ends were 6 bases for V and 7 bases for J; bases not matched to a gene: 15. The CDR3 here is CASSPGGAGSREQYF. As DNA, the CDR3 is TGTGCCAGCAGCCCCGGGGGAGCGGGAAGTCGAGAGCAGTACTTC.

The chain uses TRBV28 and TRBJ2-3, with 10 bases matching TRBD2. Germline CDR1 is MDHEN and CDR2 is SYDVKM. The ends lost 5 bases at V and 3 bases at J; junction bases unmatched: 8. The CDR3 sequence is 16 residues long. CDR3 coding DNA: TGTGCCAGCAGTCTGTTGACTAGCGGGTTAACAGATACGCAGTATTTT. Protein sequence: CASSLLTSGLTDTQYF.

V gene TRBV29-1 combines with J gene TRBJ2-1, with TRBD1 matching 9 bases. V was pared by 2 bases and J by 5 bases, with 10 bases of the junction left unmatched. CDR1 and CDR2 from the germline V gene are SQVTM and ANQGSEA. The CDR3 extends over 16 amino acids. CDR3: CSVERGWDRVNNEQFF. DNA for the CDR3: TGCAGCGTTGAACGAGGCTGGGACAGGGTAAACAATGAGCAGTTCTTC.

Only a few counts were recorded for this clone. The rearrangement uses TRBV6-6 and TRBJ2-3, with D hard to call. The CDR3 length is 15 residues. Germline loops: CDR1 MNHNY, CDR2 SVGAGI (reference sequence). Deletions cut 7 bases from V and 4 bases from J, with 18 bases between. CDR3 residues: CASTPRGDASDTQYF. CDR3 bases: TGTGCCAGCACCCCTCGAGGCGACGCTTCAGATACGCAGTATTTT.

This clone was counted only a few times. The J gene is TRBJ1-6, the V gene TRBV7-9; D call uncertain. Germline V gene lookup returns CDR1 SEHNR and CDR2 FQNEAQ (reference sequence). The CDR3 covers 12 residues. The V end lost 5 bases, the J end lost 14 bases, and 13 bases lay between the germline ends. The CDR3 bases are TGTGCCAGCAGCCCCCCGGGGAGGACCCTCCACTTT. Its translation is CASSPPGRTLHF.

The chain uses TRBV4-3 and TRBJ2-1; unclear D gene. CDR3 length: 14 residues. V was trimmed by 3 bases and J by 7 bases, leaving 13 bases between them. The germline gives CDR1 LGHNA, CDR2 YSLEER. The CDR3 coding sequence is TGCGCCAGCAGCCATACGAGATACCCTAATGAGCAGTTCTTC. Translation gives CASSHTRYPNEQFF.

The rearrangement uses TRBV5-1 and TRBJ1-6; D perhaps matches TRBD1 (6 bases). The CDR3 runs to 16 residues. The germline CDR1 and CDR2 sequences are SGHRS and YFSETQ. Trimming cost V 4 bases and J 8 bases, with 19 bases left between them. CDR3 residues: CASSRGSVRQDSPLHF. The CDR3 DNA sequence: TGCGCCAGCAGCCGGGGCTCCGTTAGACAGGATTCACCCCTCCACTTT.

There are a few counts of this clone. The CDR3 DNA reads as TGTGCCAGTAGTATAACGGTTCTGAGCACTGAAGCTTTCTTT. Translation: CASSITVLSTEAFF. J is TRBJ1-1 and V is TRBV19; D gene unclear. The V end was cut by 2 bases, the J end by 4 bases, with 11 bases between. Looked up from germline, CDR1 is LNHDA and CDR2 is SQIVND (reference sequence). This CDR3 region has 14 residues.

Remarks on this clone: This likely stems from a read error, as it lies one base from a far larger clone. CDR3 loop: CAWSALGGGYEKLFF. As DNA, the CDR3 is TGTGCCTGGAGTGCGCTTGGGGGGGGGTATGAAAAACTGTTTTTT. This rearrangement joins TRBV30 to TRBJ1-4; TRBD1 is a possible D gene (5 bases). V shed 1 base and J shed 6 bases, with 15 bases lying between them. Germline V gives CDR1 GTSNPN, CDR2 SVGIG (reference sequence). The CDR3 extends over 15 amino acids.

The chain is built from TRBV6-5 and TRBJ1-4, with TRBD1 matching over 9 bases. The V and J ends lost 2 bases and 12 bases, in that order; junction bases with no gene match: 13. Looked up from germline, CDR1 is MNHEY and CDR2 is SVGAGI. The CDR3 is 16 residues long. DNA for the CDR3: TGTGCCAGCAGTTACCAGTCGGGACAGGGATTGGGGGAACTGTTTTTT. It codes for CASSYQSGQGLGELFF.

The rearrangement joins TRBV5-1 to TRBJ1-2; 10 positions match TRBD1. CDR1 is SGHRS and CDR2 is YFSETQ in the germline V gene. V was clipped by 5 bases and J by 3 bases; unmatched bases: 10. The CDR3 sequence is 16 residues long. Here the CDR3 reads CASRGGQGRGDYGYTF. In DNA, the CDR3 is TGCGCCAGCAGAGGGGGACAGGGGCGTGGGGACTATGGCTACACCTTC.